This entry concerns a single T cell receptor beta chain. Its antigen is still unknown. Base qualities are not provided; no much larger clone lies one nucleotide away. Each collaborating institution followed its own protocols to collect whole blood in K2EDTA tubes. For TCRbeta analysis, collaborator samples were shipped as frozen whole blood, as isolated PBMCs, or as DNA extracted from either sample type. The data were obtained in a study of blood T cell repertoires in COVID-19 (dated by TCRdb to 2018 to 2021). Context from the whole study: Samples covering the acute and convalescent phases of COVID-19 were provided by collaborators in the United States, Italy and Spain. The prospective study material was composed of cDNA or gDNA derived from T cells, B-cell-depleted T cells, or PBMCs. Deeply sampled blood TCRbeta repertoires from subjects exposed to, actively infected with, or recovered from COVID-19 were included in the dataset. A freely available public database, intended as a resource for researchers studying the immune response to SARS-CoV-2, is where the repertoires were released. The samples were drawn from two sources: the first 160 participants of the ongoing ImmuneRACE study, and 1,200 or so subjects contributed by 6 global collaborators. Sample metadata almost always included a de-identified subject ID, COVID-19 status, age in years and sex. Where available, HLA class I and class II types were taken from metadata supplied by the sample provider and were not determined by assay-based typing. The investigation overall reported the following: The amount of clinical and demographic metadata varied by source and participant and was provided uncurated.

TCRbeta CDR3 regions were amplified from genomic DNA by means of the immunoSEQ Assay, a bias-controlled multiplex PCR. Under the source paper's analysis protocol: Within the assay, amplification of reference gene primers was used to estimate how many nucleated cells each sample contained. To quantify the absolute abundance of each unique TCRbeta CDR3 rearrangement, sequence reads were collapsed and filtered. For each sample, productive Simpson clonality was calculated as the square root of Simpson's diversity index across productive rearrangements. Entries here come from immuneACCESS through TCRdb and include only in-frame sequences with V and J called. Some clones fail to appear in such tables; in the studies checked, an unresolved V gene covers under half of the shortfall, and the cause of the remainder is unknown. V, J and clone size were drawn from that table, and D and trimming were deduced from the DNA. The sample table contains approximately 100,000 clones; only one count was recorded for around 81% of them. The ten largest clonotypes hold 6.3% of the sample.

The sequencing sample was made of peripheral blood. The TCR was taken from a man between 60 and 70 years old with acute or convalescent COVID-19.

This receptor has the CDR3 CASSIAGGKTYNEQFF. The nucleotide sequence reads as follows: TGTGCCAGTAGTATAGCGGGGGGGAAGACATACAATGAGCAGTTCTTC. The chain is assembled from TRBV19 and TRBJ2-1, with 8 bases aligning to TRBD2. The CDR3 runs 16 residues from the cysteine to the phenylalanine. Only the CDR3 region is kept as DNA, spanning 48 bases read in frame from base 1. Unmatched junction bases come to 6, with V trimmed by 1 base and J by 4 bases. The germline V gene (reference sequence) gives CDR1 as LNHDA and CDR2 as SQIVND. The full variable domain, with segments outside the CDR3 supplied by the reference TRBV19 and TRBJ2-1 proteins, appears as DGGITQSPKYLFRKEGQNVTLSCEQNLNHDAMYWYRQDPGQGLRLIYYSQIVNDFQKGDIAEGYSVSREKKESFPLTVTSAQKNPTAFYLCASSIAGGKTYNEQFFGPGTRLTVL.